Listed here are 14 T cell receptor beta chains from one sample, sequenced in a study of T cell responses to AZD1222 COVID-19 vaccine. Profiling relied on immunoSEQ multiplex PCR, and the TCRdb table lists in-frame clones only, not all of them. The sample includes some 130,000 clones, approximately 88% of them seen just once. This specimen was peripheral blood, taken 28 days after the second AZD1222 dose. Receptor source: an adult who received the AZD1222 COVID-19 vaccine.

The rearrangement links TRBV28 to TRBJ2-2; 8 bases are shared with TRBD2. CDR1 MDHEN and CDR2 SYDVKM come from the germline V gene. The CDR3 sequence is 18 residues long. V was clipped by 3 bases and J by 5 bases; unmatched bases: 14. CDR3: CASSFPPGGRGGTGELFF. DNA of the CDR3: TGTGCCAGCAGTTTCCCGCCGGGAGGCCGGGGGGGGACCGGGGAGCTGTTTTTT.

The chain combines TRBV19 with TRBJ1-6; 10 bases map to TRBD1. V trimming: 5 bases; J trimming: 7 bases; junction bases outside the gene matches: 2. Germline V gene lookup returns CDR1 LNHDA and CDR2 SQIVND (reference sequence). This CDR3 region has 14 residues. The CDR3 loop reads CASSRQGANSPLHF. The CDR3 DNA reads TGTGCCAGTAGTCGACAGGGGGCGAATTCACCCCTCCACTTT.

There are a few counts of this clone. V is TRBV7-9 and J is TRBJ2-4; D is perhaps TRBD2 (7 bases). With 3 bases removed from V and 6 bases from J, the gap between germline ends came to 12 bases. CDR1 is SEHNR and CDR2 is FQNEAQ in the germline V gene (reference sequence). The CDR3 length is 14 residues. As DNA, the CDR3 is TGTGCCAGCAGCTTTCAGGGGAGGGGAAACATTCAGTACTTC. This codes for CASSFQGRGNIQYF. The whole variable domain, filled in from reference TRBV7-9 and TRBJ2-4, reads DTGVSQNPRHKITKRGQNVTFRCDPISEHNRLYWYRQTLGQGPEFLTYFQNEAQLEKSRLLSDRFSAERPKGSFSTLEIQRTEQGDSAMYLCASSFQGRGNIQYFGAGTRLSVL.

V and J are TRBV18 and TRBJ1-2; the D is unclear. Trimming left V 3 bases short and J 8 bases short, with 7 bases between. From germline, CDR1 is KGHSH and CDR2 LQKENI. The CDR3 totals 11 residues. The chain's CDR3 is CASSPLGGYTF. CDR3 in DNA: TGTGCCAGCTCACCTCTCGGGGGCTACACCTTC.

The chain joins TRBV18 to TRBJ1-5; D perhaps matches TRBD1 (5 bases). The CDR3 loop spans 15 amino acids. CDR1 is KGHSH and CDR2 is LQKENI in the germline V gene. V was pared by 3 bases and J by 6 bases, with 15 bases between. The CDR3 sequence: CASSPDQGGVQPQHF. The CDR3 DNA follows: TGTGCCAGCTCACCGGACCAGGGTGGGGTTCAGCCCCAGCATTTT.

CDR3 bases: TGTGCCATCAGGGGGGCGGATCAGCCCCAGCATTTT. Translation gives CAIRGADQPQHF. The chain has TRBV10-3 and TRBJ1-5; TRBD1 might be the D (6 bases). Germline V lookup: CDR1 ENHRY, CDR2 SYGVKD. The V gene lost 6 bases and the J gene lost 5 bases, with 8 bases spanning the gap. The length of the CDR3 is 12 residues.

The J gene is TRBJ2-2, the V gene TRBV6-5, with D maybe TRBD2 (6 bases). Germline V gene lookup returns CDR1 MNHEY and CDR2 SVGAGI. The CDR3 consists of 13 residues. Trimming shortened V by 6 bases and J by 7 bases, and 12 bases separated the two germline ends. The CDR3 spells CASRTRDGGELFF. CDR3 DNA: TGTGCCAGCAGGACGCGGGACGGCGGGGAGCTGTTTTTT.

This clone appeared a few times. The chain recombines TRBV7-6 with TRBJ1-1; D gene unclear. The ends were cut back, 1 base at V and 5 bases at J, with 14 bases in the middle. CDR3 length: 15 residues. CDR1 SGHVS and CDR2 FNYEAQ come from the germline V gene. The CDR3 DNA is TGTGCCAGCAGCTTAGTCCCCGGGGAGCGGACTGAAGCTTTCTTT. It translates to CASSLVPGERTEAFF.

This clone was detected once. V is TRBV6-5 and J is TRBJ1-5; D perhaps matches TRBD1 (6 bases). Trimming cost V 4 bases and J 0 bases, with 13 bases left between them. Germline V CDR1 and CDR2: MNHEY, SVGAGI. CDR3 size: 16 residues. CDR3 sequence reads: CASSSQGTPSNQPQHF. Here the CDR3 DNA reads TGTGCCAGCAGTTCTCAAGGGACACCTAGCAATCAGCCCCAGCATTTT.

The chain is built from TRBV5-5 and TRBJ1-6; D is ambiguous. The V end was cut by 4 bases, the J end by 10 bases, with 21 bases between. Germline CDR1 reads SGHKS; CDR2 reads YYEKEE (reference sequence). The CDR3 totals 16 residues. CDR3 sequence: CASSTGVPAAVSPLHF. The DNA of the CDR3 is TGTGCCAGCAGCACTGGTGTTCCAGCCGCTGTGTCACCCCTCCACTTT.

The J gene is TRBJ2-5, the V gene TRBV30; no reliable D call. The CDR3 runs 11 residues. Germline V gives CDR1 GTSNPN, CDR2 SVGIG (reference sequence). Deletions cut 2 bases from V and 2 bases from J, with 3 bases between. The CDR3 DNA is TGTGCCTGGAGTAGTCAAGAGACCCAGTACTTC. Amino acid sequence: CAWSSQETQYF.

This clone was detected a few times. This CDR3 is CASSLAGGHYNEQFF. As DNA, the CDR3 is TGCGCCAGCAGCTTAGCGGGAGGCCACTACAATGAGCAGTTCTTC. The V call is TRBV5-1, the J call TRBJ2-1; 9 bases line up with TRBD2. The germline gives CDR1 SGHRS, CDR2 YFSETQ. The CDR3 is 15 residues long. The V segment lost 2 bases and the J segment 3 bases; nucleotides outside the gene matches: 3.

The V call is TRBV29-1, the J call TRBJ2-1; D is uncertain. The CDR3 loop spans 13 amino acids. Trimming took 6 bases from V and 0 from J, leaving 9 bases between them. Germline V gene sequence: CDR1 SQVTM, CDR2 ANQGSEA. This CDR3 reads CSVISSSYNEQFF. CDR3 DNA: TGCAGCGTCATCTCGAGCTCCTACAATGAGCAGTTCTTC.

This clone was recorded once. The chain uses TRBV6-5 and TRBJ1-3; 10 bases are a match to TRBD1. CDR1 MNHEY and CDR2 SVGAGI come from the germline V gene. This CDR3 has 15 amino acids. With 8 bases clipped from V and 9 bases from J, the junction kept 13 bases outside the gene matches. The CDR3 sequence: CASFWPGQGLGTIYF. Written as DNA, the CDR3 is TGTGCCAGCTTCTGGCCGGGACAGGGGCTCGGCACCATATATTTT.